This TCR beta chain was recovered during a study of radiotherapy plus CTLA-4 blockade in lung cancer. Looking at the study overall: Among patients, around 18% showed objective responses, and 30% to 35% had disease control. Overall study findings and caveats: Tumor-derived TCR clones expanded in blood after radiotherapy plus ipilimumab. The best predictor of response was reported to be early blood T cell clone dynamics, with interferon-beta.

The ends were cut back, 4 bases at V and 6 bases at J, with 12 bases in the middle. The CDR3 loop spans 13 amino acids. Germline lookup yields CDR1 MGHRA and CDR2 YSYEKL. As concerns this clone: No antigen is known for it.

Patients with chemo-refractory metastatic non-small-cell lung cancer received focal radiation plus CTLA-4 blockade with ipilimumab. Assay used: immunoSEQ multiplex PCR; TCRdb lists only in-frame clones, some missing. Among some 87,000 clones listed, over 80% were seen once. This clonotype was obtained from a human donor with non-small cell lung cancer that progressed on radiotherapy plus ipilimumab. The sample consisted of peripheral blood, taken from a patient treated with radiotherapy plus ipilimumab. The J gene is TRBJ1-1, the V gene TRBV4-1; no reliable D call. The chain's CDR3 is CASSPPMGPEAFF. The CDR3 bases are TGCGCCAGCAGCCCCCCAATGGGCCCTGAAGCTTTCTTT.